This T cell receptor (beta chain) is from a study of control samples from healthy donors and cancer patients. Clones were read by immunoSEQ multiplex PCR, and TCRdb kept only the in-frame ones, dropping some. The top ten clones hold 13% of a sample with approximately 230,000 clones, 82% of them seen once. The CDR3 runs 15 residues. The V and J ends lost 2 bases and 6 bases, in that order; junction bases with no gene match: 8. Germline V gene data show CDR1 as SGDLS and CDR2 as YYNGEE. This receptor was obtained from a woman aged 55-70 years with lung cancer. The J gene is TRBJ2-3, the V gene TRBV9, with 8 bases fitting TRBD2. Sequenced input: PBMCs. CDR3 residues: CASSVSGTRLDTQYF. CDR3 coding DNA: TGTGCCAGCAGCGTTTCTGGGACTAGGTTGGATACGCAGTATTTT.